This note documents a single T cell receptor beta chain sequence. The repertoire was sequenced with immunoSEQ multiplex PCR; TCRdb's copy has only in-frame clones and lacks some. The repertoire holds roughly 28,000 clones, with nearly 90% as singletons. This entry comes from a study of blood T cell repertoires in COVID-19. Trimming took 5 bases from V and 2 from J; bases not matched to a gene: 10. This CDR3 spans 17 amino acids. Germline V gene lookup returns CDR1 SQVTM and CDR2 ANQGSEA. The chain couples TRBV29-1 to TRBJ2-3; 13 nucleotides align to TRBD2. Sequenced: peripheral blood. This receptor was obtained from a human donor with acute or convalescent COVID-19. The donor label of this sample is uncertain. CDR3 DNA: TGCAGCGTTATTCGGGGACTAGCGGGATCAGCCACAGATACGCAGTATTTT. Its protein product is CSVIRGLAGSATDTQYF.